The clone carrying this T cell receptor beta chain was seen a few times. Using immunoSEQ multiplex PCR, the repertoire was profiled, and TCRdb retains in-frame clones only, with some absent. The data contain about 190,000 clones, over 75% of them seen just once; the ten biggest clones take up around 12%. The sample is drawn from a study of blood T cell repertoires in COVID-19. Germline loops: CDR1 SGHNT, CDR2 YENEEA. V gave up 1 base and J gave up 4 bases, with 11 bases separating them. CDR3 length: 15 residues. This TCR derives from a woman in her forties or fifties with acute or convalescent COVID-19. This chain links TRBV11-3 with TRBJ2-1; the D gene is possibly TRBD2 (5 bases). Source material: peripheral blood. The DNA of the CDR3 is TGTGCCAGCAGCTTAGGAGGGAGAAATTACAATGAGCAGTTCTTC. It is translated as CASSLGGRNYNEQFF. Combining the CDR3 with reference TRBV11-3 and TRBJ2-1 gives the whole variable domain EAGVVQSPRYKIIEKKQPVAFWCNPISGHNTLYWYLQNLGQGPELLIRYENEEAVDDSQLPKDRFSAERLKGVDSTLKIQPAELGDSAVYLCASSLGGRNYNEQFFGPGTRLTVL.